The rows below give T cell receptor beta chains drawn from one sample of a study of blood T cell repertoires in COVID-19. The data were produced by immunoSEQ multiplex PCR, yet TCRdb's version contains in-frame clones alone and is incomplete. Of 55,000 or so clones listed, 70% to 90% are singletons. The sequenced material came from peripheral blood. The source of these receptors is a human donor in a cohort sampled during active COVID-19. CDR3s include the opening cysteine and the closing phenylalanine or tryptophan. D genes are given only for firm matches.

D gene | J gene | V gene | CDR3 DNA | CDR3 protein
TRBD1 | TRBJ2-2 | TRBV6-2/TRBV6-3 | TGTGCCAGCAGTTACTTACAGGGGGCCGGTGGGGAGCTGTTTTTT | CASSYLQGAGGELFF
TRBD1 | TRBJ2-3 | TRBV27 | TGTGCCAGCACCAGGGACAGGACCACAGATACGCAGTATTTT | CASTRDRTTDTQYF
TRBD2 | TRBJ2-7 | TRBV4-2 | TGTGCCAGCAGCCAGTTACTAGCGCAGCCTTCCTACGAGCAGTACTTC | CASSQLLAQPSYEQYF
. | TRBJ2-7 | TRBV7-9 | TGTGCCAGCAGCTTACAGGGACTCTCGGGCGAGCAGTACTTC | CASSLQGLSGEQYF
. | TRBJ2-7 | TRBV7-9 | TGTGCCAGCAGCCCTCTTGGACGGACAGACCTCTACGAGCAGTACTTC | CASSPLGRTDLYEQYF
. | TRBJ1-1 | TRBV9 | TGTGCCAGCAGCGTAGGACAGGAGTTTGAAGCTTTCTTT | CASSVGQEFEAFF
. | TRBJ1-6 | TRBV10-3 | TGTGCCACCCAAAGGGGTACAAGGGATTATAATTCACCCCTCCACTTT | CATQRGTRDYNSPLHF
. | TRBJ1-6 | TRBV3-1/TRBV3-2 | TGTGCCAGCAGCCTAGGTGAGGATTCACCCCTCCACTTT | CASSLGEDSPLHF
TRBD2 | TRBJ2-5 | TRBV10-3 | TGTGCCATCAGTGAGCGACTAGCGGGGGAGACCCAGTACTTC | CAISERLAGETQYF
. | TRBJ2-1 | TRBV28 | TGTGCCAGCAGCCTTAGCGTCGAGCAGTTCTTC | CASSLSVEQFF